The source of this TCR beta chain is a study of T cells in Graves' hyperthyroidism and ophthalmopathy. Notes on the study in general: In the blood, most expanded thyroid clonotypes above 0.001 appeared as well.

About this clonotype: Its target is not known.

Amplification yielded TCR beta CDR3 regions, with RNA transcripts as the source. A first-round RT-PCR of the TCR CDR3 used the HTBI primer set. TCRdb reprocessed the multiplex PCR reads via MiXCR and lists one record per CDR3 protein. The sample has about 360,000 distinct CDR3 sequences; about 12% are singletons. Germline lookup yields CDR1 SGHTA and CDR2 FQGNSA. The J segment lost 0 bases and the V segment lost 1 base, leaving 5 bases of the junction unmatched. The CDR3 extends over 17 amino acids. Exclusion criteria comprised uncontrolled infection, other autoimmune disease, pregnancy or lactation. Diagnostic assessment was based on clinical symptoms, serum thyroxine and TRAb, thyroid ultrasound and orbital computed tomography.

This sequence joins TRBV7-2 and TRBJ2-3; 9 bases are a match to TRBD2. The receptor comes from a woman aged 18-30 years with Graves' hyperthyroidism. The sample taken for sequencing was blood. The CDR3 is CASSLEIAGASTDTQYF. In nucleotides, the CDR3 is TGTGCCAGCAGCTTAGAAATAGCGGGAGCTAGCACAGATACGCAGTATTTT.